Below, 7 T cell receptor beta chains from the same sample are listed, as sequenced in a study of OX40 agonist ivuxolimab in advanced cancers. TCRdb's copy holds only in-frame clones and misses some; the assay was immunoSEQ multiplex PCR. The sample carries fewer than 70,000 clones, roughly 90% recorded once. The sequences come from CD4+ or CD8+ T cells sorted from blood, collected in a trial of the OX40 agonist ivuxolimab. The source of these receptors is an adult with an advanced solid tumor such as melanoma, head and neck, liver or kidney cancer.

This CDR3 reads CASSWDRLMEKLFF. CDR3 DNA sequence: TGTGCCAGCAGTTGGGACCGATTGATGGAAAAACTGTTTTTT. The V gene is TRBV2, the J gene TRBJ1-4, with D possibly TRBD1 on 5 matching bases. V lost 5 bases and J lost 8, with 15 bases in between. There are 14 residues in the CDR3. Germline-derived CDR1 and CDR2 are SNHLY and FYNNEI.

The chain carries TRBV30 and TRBJ1-4; TRBD1 might be the D (6 bases). The CDR3 is 15 amino acids. Germline lookup yields CDR1 GTSNPN and CDR2 SVGIG (reference sequence). The ends were cut back, 0 bases at V and 7 bases at J, with 15 bases in the middle. This chain's CDR3 is CAWSVRGALGEKLFF. CDR3 bases: TGTGCCTGGAGTGTACGGGGGGCATTAGGTGAAAAACTGTTTTTT.

The chain links TRBV7-2 to TRBJ1-1; D uncertain. CDR1 is SGHTA and CDR2 is FQGNSA in the germline V gene. V was shortened by 6 bases and J by 4 bases, with 15 bases between the two germline ends. The CDR3 loop spans 14 amino acids. The CDR3 reads CASSFPGSFTEAFF. The CDR3, as DNA: TGTGCCAGCAGTTTTCCGGGCTCGTTCACTGAAGCTTTCTTT.

This clone was counted once. V is TRBV6-6 and J is TRBJ1-2; D not certain. Germline CDR1 and CDR2: MNHNY and SVGAGI (reference sequence). Trimming took 7 bases from V and 7 from J, leaving 10 bases between them. CDR3 length: 11 amino acids. The CDR3 region is CASTSRGGYTF. CDR3 nucleotide sequence: TGTGCCAGCACCTCTCGGGGTGGCTACACCTTC.

The rearrangement joins TRBV28 to TRBJ2-7, with 13 bases matching TRBD2. V shed 2 bases, J shed 11 bases, and the junction held 6 bases outside the gene matches. The CDR3 has 14 residues. Germline CDR1 and CDR2: MDHEN and SYDVKM. The CDR3 loop is CASSLDGLAGVEYF. CDR3 nucleotides: TGTGCCAGCAGTTTAGACGGACTAGCGGGAGTTGAGTACTTC.

The chain has TRBV19 and TRBJ1-1, with TRBD1 matching 10 bases. Per germline, CDR1 LNHDA and CDR2 SQIVND (reference sequence). The CDR3 is 14 amino acids. V trimming: 10 bases; J trimming: 3 bases; junction bases outside the gene matches: 8. The CDR3 bases are TGTGCCACCAGACAGGGGGCTTGGTACACTGAAGCTTTCTTT. As protein: CATRQGAWYTEAFF.

The sample holds a few counts of this clone. This chain connects TRBV5-6 to TRBJ2-3; D gene ambiguous. Trimming took off 0 bases at V and 8 bases at J, with 4 bases between the two ends. CDR1 is SGHDT, CDR2 YYEEEE, per germline. The CDR3 loop spans 11 amino acids. The CDR3 coding sequence is TGTGCCAGCAGCTTGGTGGGTACGCAGTATTTT. Translating gives CASSLVGTQYF.